The 2 T cell receptor beta chains reported below all come from one sample, sequenced in a study of blood T cell repertoires in COVID-19. TCRdb's table, derived via immunoSEQ multiplex PCR, lists solely in-frame clones and lacks some. The sample records 95,000 to 110,000 clones, more than 80% being singletons. Sequenced material: peripheral blood. The receptors come from a man between 60 and 70 years old with acute or convalescent COVID-19.

The genes are TRBV29-1 and TRBJ2-1, with TRBD1 as a possible D gene (5 bases). The CDR3 is 16 amino acids. Trimming shortened V by 7 bases and J by 9 bases, and 28 bases separated the two germline ends. Germline CDR1 SQVTM, CDR2 ANQGSEA. CDR3 nucleotide sequence: TGCAGCGGCTCACAAACTCCAGGGTTATTGGCCACTGAGCAGTTCTTC. This codes for CSGSQTPGLLATEQFF.

The CDR3 sequence: CASSPLGVGETQYF. The CDR3 region has the DNA TGTGCCAGCAGTCCCCTCGGGGTTGGGGAGACCCAGTACTTC. The V gene is TRBV27, the J gene TRBJ2-5; possible D gene TRBD2, 5 bases. The V gene lost 5 bases and the J gene lost 5 bases, with 15 bases spanning the gap. In germline, CDR1 is MNHEY, CDR2 SMNVEV (reference sequence). This CDR3 is 14 amino acids long.